The clone carrying this TCR beta chain showed up just once. No antigen is known for it. The naive CD8 population came from CD45RO-negative cells selected for CCR7, without terminally differentiated effector memory CD45RA+ cells. Healthy HIV-negative adults with no recent acute infections or vaccinations were recruited as donors. The repertoire was sequenced with immunoSEQ multiplex PCR; TCRdb's copy has only in-frame clones and lacks some. The data contain some 2 million clones, approximately 94% of them singletons. This specimen belongs to a study of shared clonotypes between healthy human individuals. General study points: How much donors shared clonotypes was expected to be affected by sequencing depth. In a handful of donors, about 5% of naive CD4 clonotypes appeared in common. Incomplete sequencing of sorted subsets was indicated by rarefaction despite large depth.

The TCR sequence derives from a man between 18 and 35 years old in good health. Specimen: naive CD8+ T cells sorted from blood.

In nucleotides, the CDR3 is TGTGCCAGCAATTCTGTACCAGACCCAGATACGCAGTATTTT. It codes for CASNSVPDPDTQYF. The chain recombines TRBV6-1 with TRBJ2-3; no definite D call. V was shortened by 7 bases and J by 4 bases, with 15 bases between the two germline ends. Germline CDR1 is MNHNS and CDR2 is SASEGT. The CDR3 consists of 14 residues.